These 6 T cell receptor beta chains were sequenced from one sample in a study of blood T cell repertoires in COVID-19. Some clones are missing from TCRdb's copy, which holds only in-frame ones; the method was immunoSEQ multiplex PCR. The sample carries about 330,000 clones, 80% to 95% recorded once. Source material: PBMCs or T cells enriched from blood (not recorded which). All receptors come from a woman in her 30s who had recovered from COVID-19.

The chain combines TRBV28 with TRBJ1-5; possibly TRBD1 for D (6 bases). The germline gives CDR1 MDHEN, CDR2 SYDVKM. There are 15 residues in the CDR3. V lost 5 bases and J 2 bases, leaving 13 bases between the germline ends. CDR3 sequence reads: CASSTRGLGNQPQHF. CDR3 DNA: TGTGCCAGCAGTACCAGGGGCTTAGGCAATCAGCCCCAGCATTTT.

The chain joins TRBV30 to TRBJ1-1, with 9 bases identical to TRBD1. The CDR3 totals 13 residues. With 5 bases clipped from V and 7 bases from J, the junction kept 8 bases outside the gene matches. The V gene's germline CDR1 is GTSNPN and CDR2 SVGIG (reference sequence). DNA for the CDR3: TGTGCCTGGGACCGAGGACAGGGGAATGAAGCTTTCTTT. Protein product: CAWDRGQGNEAFF.

The chain uses TRBV4-1 and TRBJ2-7; D is unresolved. Trimming cost V 0 bases and J 4 bases, with 13 bases left between them. This CDR3 has 15 residues. CDR1 is MGHRA, CDR2 YSYEKL, per germline. CDR3 DNA sequence: TGCGCCAGCAGCCAAGACGCTACTGTTGGTTACGAGCAGTACTTC. Translated, it gives CASSQDATVGYEQYF.

This chain links TRBV15 with TRBJ1-2; 7 bases match TRBD1. V trimming: 4 bases; J trimming: 4 bases; junction bases outside the gene matches: 6. Per the germline V gene, CDR1 is LNHNV and CDR2 is YYDKDF (reference sequence). The length of the CDR3 is 14 residues. The CDR3 DNA is TGTGCCACCAGCATTAACAGGGGAGCCTATGGCTACACCTTC. As protein: CATSINRGAYGYTF.

The chain links TRBV5-1 to TRBJ1-1, with TRBD1 matching 9 bases. Germline V lookup: CDR1 SGHRS, CDR2 YFSETQ. The CDR3 runs 13 residues. With 5 bases clipped from V and 3 bases from J, the junction kept 2 bases outside the gene matches. CDR3 protein: CASRQGADTEAFF. The CDR3 nucleotides read TGCGCCAGCAGACAGGGGGCGGACACTGAAGCTTTCTTT. Filled out from reference TRBV5-1 and TRBJ1-1, the complete variable domain reads KAGVTQTPRYLIKTRGQQVTLSCSPISGHRSVSWYQQTPGQGLQFLFEYFSETQRNKGNFPGRFSGRQFSNSRSEMNVSTLELGDSALYLCASRQGADTEAFFGQGTRLTVV.

This chain uses TRBV3-1 (or the pseudogene TRBV3-2) with TRBJ2-5, with D hard to call. There are 15 residues in the CDR3. Per the germline V gene, CDR1 is LGHDT and CDR2 is YNNKEL (reference sequence). The germline V and J ends were trimmed by 0 bases and 5 bases, with 13 bases remaining between them. The CDR3 here is CASSQDLGSRETQYF. The CDR3 DNA follows: TGTGCCAGCAGCCAAGATCTGGGTAGCCGGGAGACCCAGTACTTC.